This TCR beta chain was identified during a study of T cells expressing NK-cell markers. The length of the CDR3 is 16 residues. TCRdb derives one entry per CDR3 protein from the 5' RACE reads, leaving out DNA. Recorded for this sample: some 390,000 distinct CDR3 sequences. The sequencing input was blood T cells: a sorted CD56 or NKG2C T cell subset, CD4+ or CD8+ T cells, or bulk PBMC T cells (not recorded which). The sequence was collected from a woman aged 50 to 60 in good health. The chain recombines TRBV12-3 or TRBV12-4 with TRBJ2-3; TCRdb gives TRBD2 as the D gene, but with no DNA this cannot be confirmed. CDR3 in amino acids: CASSFYASGIGNTQYF.